This is a list of T cell receptor beta chains from one sample in a study of shared clonotypes between healthy human individuals. Sequencing was performed with immunoSEQ multiplex PCR; in TCRdb, only in-frame clones are kept and a portion is missing. Among about 2.4 million clones listed, approximately 94% were seen once. Sequencing was done on a sample of naive CD4+ T cells sorted from blood. The receptors stem from a man between 18 and 35 years old in good health. Both conserved end residues are part of each CDR3. D genes are given only for firm matches. Only some rows state a clone size, as once, few, many or a class for expanded clones.

D gene,V gene,clone size,J gene,CDR3 DNA,CDR3 protein
TRBD2,TRBV6-1,NA,TRBJ2-7,TGTGCCAGCAGTGAAGCGATACGAGCGGGAGTAATCGAGCAGTACTTC,CASSEAIRAGVIEQYF
TRBD1,TRBV5-8,NA,TRBJ2-7,TGTGCCAGCAGCTCCAGACAGGGTGGTCCCTACGAGCAGTACTTC,CASSSRQGGPYEQYF
NA,TRBV18,once,TRBJ1-2,TGTGCCAGCCGGGCGGCAGGGACGGATGGCTACACCTTC,CASRAAGTDGYTF
NA,TRBV7-2,NA,TRBJ1-4,TGTGCCAGCAGCTTAGTCAGGCAAGGGGATGAAAAACTGTTTTTT,CASSLVRQGDEKLFF
NA,TRBV11-2,NA,TRBJ2-3,TGTGCCAGCAGCTTCTACGGGAGTGGCACAGATACGCAGTATTTT,CASSFYGSGTDTQYF
NA,TRBV6-1,NA,TRBJ2-5,TGTGCCAGCAGTGAATTGTACAGCCGCGTGGAGACCCAGTACTTC,CASSELYSRVETQYF
NA,TRBV5-4,NA,TRBJ2-5,TGTGCCAGCAGCCTCCCCGGGGGACGCCTTTCGGAGACCCAGTACTTC,CASSLPGGRLSETQYF
NA,TRBV6-5,NA,TRBJ1-4,TGTGCCAGCAGTTTGGGGGGCGGAAATGAAAAACTGTTTTTT,CASSLGGGNEKLFF
NA,TRBV18,NA,TRBJ2-1,TGTGCCAGCTCACCACCGGGGGCCTTTGAGCAGTTCTTC,CASSPPGAFEQFF
TRBD1,TRBV7-8,NA,TRBJ1-4,TGTGCCAGCAGCTCCCAGGGGGCGCGGGGTGAAAAACTGTTTTTT,CASSSQGARGEKLFF
NA,TRBV5-4,NA,TRBJ2-5,TGTGCCAGCAGCTTAGGACAGAGGCAAGAGACCCAGTACTTC,CASSLGQRQETQYF
NA,TRBV28,NA,TRBJ2-5,TGTGCCAGCAGTTTGCAGGGGATGGAGACCCAGTACTTC,CASSLQGMETQYF
TRBD2,TRBV6-5,NA,TRBJ2-1,TGTGCCAGCAGCGGGGGGGCCCGAGATGAGCAGTTCTTC,CASSGGARDEQFF
NA,TRBV5-1,NA,TRBJ2-5,TGCGCCAGCCCTAGAGAGACCCAGTACTTC,CASPRETQYF
NA,TRBV9,NA,TRBJ1-1,TGTGCCAGCCGCCCTACCGGGACCGTGAACACTGAAGCTTTCTTT,CASRPTGTVNTEAFF
TRBD1,TRBV28,NA,TRBJ1-5,TGTGCCAGCGCCAGGGGGGGGACCTTCAATCAGCCCCAGCATTTT,CASARGGTFNQPQHF
NA,TRBV11-2,NA,TRBJ1-3,TGTGCCAGCAGCCCACCCGGGACGAGAAACACCATATATTTT,CASSPPGTRNTIYF
NA,TRBV4-1,NA,TRBJ2-3,TGCGCCAGCAGCCAAGTAGGCCGCACAGATACGCAGTATTTT,CASSQVGRTDTQYF
TRBD2,TRBV15,NA,TRBJ2-1,TGTGCCACCAGCATGGAGCGGGAGTGGTACAATGAGCAGTTCTTC,CATSMEREWYNEQFF